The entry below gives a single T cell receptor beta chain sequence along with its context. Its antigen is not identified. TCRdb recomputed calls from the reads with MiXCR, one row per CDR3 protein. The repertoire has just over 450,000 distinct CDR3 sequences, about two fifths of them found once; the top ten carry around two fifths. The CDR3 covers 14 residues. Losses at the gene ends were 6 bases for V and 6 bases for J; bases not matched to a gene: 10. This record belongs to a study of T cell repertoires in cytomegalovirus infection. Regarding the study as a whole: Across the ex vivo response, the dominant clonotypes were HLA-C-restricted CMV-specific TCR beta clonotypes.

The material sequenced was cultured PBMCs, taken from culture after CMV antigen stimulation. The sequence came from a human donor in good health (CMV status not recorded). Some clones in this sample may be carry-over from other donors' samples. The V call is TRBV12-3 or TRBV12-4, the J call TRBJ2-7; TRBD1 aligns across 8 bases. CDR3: CASSPQGASSEQYF. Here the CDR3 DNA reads TGTGCCAGCAGCCCCCAGGGGGCTTCTTCCGAGCAGTACTTC.